This T cell receptor (beta chain) was sequenced during a study of neurological immune-mediated disorders (dated by TCRdb to the late 2010s). With regard to the full study: Among the approximately 35 multiple sclerosis patients, relapsing-remitting MS accounted for 31 and secondary progressive MS accounted for 3. Using UMI-based sequencing, the study compared peripheral blood TCR-beta repertoires from patients with HTLV-I-associated myelopathy (HAM/TSP), patients with multiple sclerosis, and healthy controls. The cohort included some 68 subjects: roughly 14 with HAM/TSP, about 34 with multiple sclerosis, and 20 healthy controls. The approximately 110 TCR-beta libraries included longitudinal samples, technical triplicates and paired sorted CD4+ and CD8+ T-cell subsets alongside PBMC samples.

Including cysteine and phenylalanine, the CDR3 has 12 amino acids. Only the CDR3 region is kept as DNA, spanning 36 bases read in frame from base 1. Taken from the germline V gene, the CDR1 and CDR2 loops are SGHAT and FQNNGV. The V end loses 1 base and the J end loses 8 bases, and a stretch of 6 bases separates them. cDNA was synthesized by template-switch 5'RACE using a primer with a 10-nucleotide random unique molecular identifier that tagged each TCR transcript. Each sequencing run produced over 200 million TCR-beta sequences covering 15-18 subjects. Total RNA was extracted with the RNeasy kit. TCR-beta VDJ regions were amplified with primers for the TCR constant region and the 5'RACE anchor, using the KAPA Real-time Library Amplification kit. A first PCR added sample indexes and Illumina adaptors, and a second PCR then raised library yield. After Ampure bead purification, the TCR product of roughly 650 bp was size-selected on a 2% E-gel SizeSelection system. Library quality was checked on a Bioanalyzer, concentration was measured with Qubit, and libraries were quantified with the Kapa Library Quantification kit before pooling. Libraries were sequenced paired-end 2 x 150 bp on an Illumina HiSeq 2500. To increase sequence diversity, about 25-31% phiX was spiked into each library pool. Turning to the authors' computational methods: Quality-filtered reads were processed with the UMI-based MiGEC pipeline, which removed over 90% of raw TCR sequences during error correction. IMGT germline references were used for aligning VDJ genes, and each clonotype was defined as a unique CDR3 amino acid sequence together with its V-J genes. VDJtools evaluated clonal expansion, Shannon diversity and CDR3 relatedness (CalcPairwiseDistances, ClusterSamples); CLCbio workbench built phylogenetic trees. A clone was classed as expanded if it had 8 or more unique UMIs, a cutoff based on coefficient-of-variation modelling across technical triplicates. In-frame beta chains were kept once TCRdb had trimmed the public reads at Q25 with fastp and called clones with MiXCR. Each entry is one CDR3 protein sequence, shown with its most common DNA and genes. TCRdb's processing, not the authors', yielded these V and J calls. This sample has 80,000 to 100,000 distinct CDR3 sequences in its table, and roughly 3.2% of those were observed once. The top ten constitute about 3% of the sample.

This clonotype was detected many times. Which antigen it targets is not known. Within one base of it there is no much larger clone, and no base qualities were kept. Broad study findings and their caveats: Across subjects, expanded clones never shared an identical CDR3 amino acid sequence, which suggests that the TCR-beta repertoires in every group were private. Phylogenetic analysis grouped repertoires from 18 of 34 MS patients into a cluster of related CDR3 sequences, suggesting a possible repertoire-level signature. No clinical or MRI features were associated with the MS cluster, and the authors said that larger cohorts are needed. TCR clonal expansion was highest in HAM/TSP patients and lowest in MS patients, with MS patients falling below even healthy controls.

Libraries from unsorted PBMCs were made from 2 million PBMCs kept in RNAlater at -80 degrees C until RNA extraction. The multiple sclerosis patients were enrolled in a US clinical protocol that evaluated disease progression with magnetic resonance imaging. Peripheral blood was subjected to Ficoll-Hypaque density gradient centrifugation to isolate PBMCs, which were then cryopreserved in liquid nitrogen. Rearrangement joined TRBV11-2 to TRBJ2-1; the D gene cannot be named for sure. The clonotype originates from a woman aged 45-65 years with multiple sclerosis. Sequenced material: PBMCs. The sequenced DNA is TGTGCCAGCAGCTTAGCTGGCGATGAGCAGTTCTTC. Its coded protein is CASSLAGDEQFF.